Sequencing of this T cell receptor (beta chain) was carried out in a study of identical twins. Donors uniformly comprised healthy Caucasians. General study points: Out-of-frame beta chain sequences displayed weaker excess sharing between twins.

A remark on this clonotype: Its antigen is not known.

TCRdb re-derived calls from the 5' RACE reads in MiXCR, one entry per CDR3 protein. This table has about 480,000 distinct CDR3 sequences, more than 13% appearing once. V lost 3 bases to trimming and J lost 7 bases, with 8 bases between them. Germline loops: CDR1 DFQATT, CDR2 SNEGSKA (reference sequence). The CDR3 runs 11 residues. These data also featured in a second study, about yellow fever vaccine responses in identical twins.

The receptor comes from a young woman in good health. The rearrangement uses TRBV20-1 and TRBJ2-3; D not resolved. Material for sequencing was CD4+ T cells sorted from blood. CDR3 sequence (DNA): TGCAGTGCTAGCACGGGTAATACGCAGTATTTT. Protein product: CSASTGNTQYF.